The 31 T cell receptor beta chains in this list originate from one sample, sequenced in a study of shared clonotypes between healthy human individuals. Repertoires were generated with immunoSEQ multiplex PCR, while TCRdb's copy carries only in-frame clones and drops some. Here the sample spans about 2,100,000 clones, about 92% being singletons. The naive CD8 population came from CD45RO-negative cells selected for CCR7, without terminally differentiated effector memory CD45RA+ cells. Specimen: naive CD8+ T cells from PBMCs. Receptors originate from a man between 18 and 29 years old in good health. Some clones in this sample may be carry-over from other donors' samples.

This rearrangement joins TRBV7-9 to TRBJ2-1; possible D gene TRBD2, 5 bases. Germline CDR1 reads SEHNR; CDR2 reads FQNEAQ (reference sequence). The CDR3 loop spans 16 amino acids. V was pared by 5 bases and J by 4 bases, with 18 bases between. CDR3 sequence: CASSNLHLGAYNEQFF. The CDR3 DNA follows: TGTGCCAGCAGCAATTTGCACCTGGGAGCATACAATGAGCAGTTCTTC.

As for this clone: Other DNA sequences of this sample code for an identical CDR3. The genes are TRBV6-5 and TRBJ2-7, with TRBD1 as a possible D gene (5 bases). The germline gives CDR1 MNHEY, CDR2 SVGAGI. The CDR3 runs to 15 residues. The ends were cut back, 0 bases at V and 2 bases at J, with 11 bases in the middle. The CDR3 loop reads CASSYSGQGTYEQYF. The DNA for the CDR3 is TGTGCCAGCAGTTACTCTGGGCAGGGAACCTACGAGCAGTACTTC.

V and J are TRBV19 and TRBJ1-1; D gene uncertain. Looked up from germline, CDR1 is LNHDA and CDR2 is SQIVND (reference sequence). The CDR3 spans 14 residues. Deletions cut 5 bases from V and 1 base from J, with 11 bases between. The CDR3 nucleotides read TGTGCCAGTAGTGCATACTCAGGGAACACTGAAGCTTTCTTT. Translated, it gives CASSAYSGNTEAFF.

The chain carries TRBV25-1 and TRBJ2-1; D gene ambiguous. V lost 4 bases, J lost 9 bases, and 16 bases lay in between. This CDR3 region has 14 residues. From germline, CDR1 is MGHDK and CDR2 SYGVNS. The CDR3 protein is CASSVQSESTEQFF. In DNA, the CDR3 is TGTGCCAGCAGTGTTCAATCCGAGTCGACTGAGCAGTTCTTC.

The chain has TRBV4-2 and TRBJ2-1, with D uncertain. CDR1 and CDR2 (germline): LGHNA, YNFKEQ. V was clipped by 6 bases and J by 5 bases, with 8 bases between them. The CDR3 loop spans 12 amino acids. The DNA for the CDR3 is TGTGCCAGCAGTCGTAACAACAATGAGCAGTTCTTC. As protein: CASSRNNNEQFF.

The CDR3 protein is CASRDRTHEQFF. The DNA of the CDR3 is TGTGCCAGCAGAGACAGAACTCATGAGCAGTTCTTC. The chain employs TRBV2 and TRBJ2-1; weak D call: TRBD1 (5 bases). Germline CDR1 reads SNHLY; CDR2 reads FYNNEI. CDR3 length: 12 amino acids. The V end lost 6 bases, the J end lost 8 bases, and 11 bases lay between the germline ends.

The chain uses TRBV14 and TRBJ2-7; 10 bases map to TRBD1. Per germline, CDR1 SGHDN and CDR2 FVKESK. V dropped 0 bases and J dropped 6; count of bases not matched to a gene: 5. CDR3 length equals 15 residues. The DNA for the CDR3 is TGTGCCAGCAGCCAAGATAGGGACAGGGGTCGCGAGCAGTACTTC. Encoded protein: CASSQDRDRGREQYF.

The chain links TRBV11-2 to TRBJ1-2, with 7 nucleotides matching TRBD1. This CDR3 has 14 amino acids. CDR1 is SGHAT and CDR2 is FQNNGV in the germline V gene. The J segment lost 2 bases and the V segment lost 4 bases, leaving 4 bases of the junction unmatched. The CDR3 DNA reads as TGTGCCAGCAGCTCCGACAGGGACAACTATGGCTACACCTTC. This sequence encodes CASSSDRDNYGYTF.

This clone was counted a single time. This chain uses TRBV12-5 with TRBJ2-2; no reliable D call. Trimming cost V 2 bases and J 3 bases, with 16 bases left between them. CDR1 is LGHNT, CDR2 FRNRAP, per germline. The CDR3 has 17 amino acids. For the CDR3, the DNA is TGTGCTAGTGGTTTGTCGCCCCCCCCCGGCTACACCGGGGAGCTGTTTTTT. Translated: CASGLSPPPGYTGELFF.

This rearrangement joins TRBV7-9 to TRBJ1-3, with D tentatively TRBD1 (6 bases). The V end lost 6 bases, the J end lost 0 bases, and 18 bases lay between the germline ends. The CDR3 runs 17 residues. Per germline, CDR1 SEHNR and CDR2 FQNEAQ (reference sequence). The CDR3 sequence: CASRRIEGGISGNTIYF. CDR3 DNA sequence: TGTGCCAGCAGACGTATCGAGGGGGGGATCTCTGGAAACACCATATATTTT.

The chain links TRBV7-6 to TRBJ2-3; D not resolved. V lost 5 bases, J lost 6 bases, and 9 bases lay in between. Germline V gene data show CDR1 as SGHVS and CDR2 as FNYEAQ. The CDR3 is 12 residues long. The CDR3 DNA reads as TGTGCCAGCAGCCCCGGGTGGGATACGCAGTATTTT. Translated, it gives CASSPGWDTQYF. Full variable domain (rest looked up from reference TRBV7-6 and TRBJ2-3): GAGVSQSPRYKVTKRGQDVALRCDPISGHVSLYWYRQALGQGPEFLTYFNYEAQQDKSGLPNDRFSAERPEGSISTLTIQRTEQRDSAMYRCASSPGWDTQYFGPGTRLTVL.

J is TRBJ2-7 and V is TRBV7-9; 12 bases match TRBD2. Germline lookup yields CDR1 SEHNR and CDR2 FQNEAQ (reference sequence). V gave up 5 bases and J gave up 2 bases; unmatched junction bases: 1. This CDR3 comprises 14 residues. The CDR3 here is CASSRLAGAYEQYF. The CDR3 DNA follows: TGTGCCAGCAGCAGACTAGCGGGAGCCTACGAGCAGTACTTC.

The chain links TRBV29-1 to TRBJ1-2; TRBD1 agrees at 8 bases. CDR3 length: 14 amino acids. The germline gives CDR1 SQVTM, CDR2 ANQGSEA. The ends lost 5 bases at V and 8 bases at J; junction bases unmatched: 13. The CDR3 DNA sequence: TGCAGCGTTAATGACCCGACAGGGGCGGGGGGCTACACCTTC. Its protein product is CSVNDPTGAGGYTF.

The V gene is TRBV27, the J gene TRBJ2-1; maybe TRBD2 (5 bases). The V and J ends lost 7 bases and 4 bases respectively, with 14 bases between them. This CDR3 spans 14 amino acids. Germline V gene data show CDR1 as MNHEY and CDR2 as SMNVEV (reference sequence). The CDR3 DNA is TGTGCCAGCACCCCGAGTCGGGGATACAATGAGCAGTTCTTC. Its translation is CASTPSRGYNEQFF.

The rearrangement joins TRBV19 to TRBJ1-5; D remains ambiguous. The CDR3 runs 15 residues. Trimming cost V 8 bases and J 2 bases, with 16 bases left between them. The germline CDR1 and CDR2 sequences are LNHDA and SQIVND (reference sequence). Here the CDR3 DNA reads TGTGCCAGTGCCATTATGACTGTGGGCAATCAGCCCCAGCATTTT. Its translation: CASAIMTVGNQPQHF.

Remarks on this clone: This same CDR3 is encoded by further DNA sequences in the sample. The V and J genes are TRBV19 and TRBJ2-2; unclear D gene. V lost 3 bases to trimming and J lost 4 bases, with 0 bases between them. Looked up from germline, CDR1 is LNHDA and CDR2 is SQIVND (reference sequence). CDR3 length equals 11 residues. CDR3 protein: CASSITGELFF. The DNA of the CDR3 is TGTGCCAGTAGTATCACCGGGGAGCTGTTTTTT. The full variable domain, with the rest looked up from reference TRBV19 and TRBJ2-2, is DGGITQSPKYLFRKEGQNVTLSCEQNLNHDAMYWYRQDPGQGLRLIYYSQIVNDFQKGDIAEGYSVSREKKESFPLTVTSAQKNPTAFYLCASSITGELFFGEGSRLTVL.

Only one count was recorded for this clone. The V and J genes are TRBV14 and TRBJ2-5; no reliable D call. The CDR3 covers 13 residues. CDR1 and CDR2 from the germline V gene are SGHDN and FVKESK. V dropped 1 base and J dropped 9 bases, with 12 bases sitting between them. In DNA form, the CDR3 reads TGTGCCAGCAGCCAAGGACACCCGTCGCCCCAGTACTTC. Its translation: CASSQGHPSPQYF.

The rearrangement uses TRBV28 and TRBJ1-2, with TRBD1 as a possible D gene (5 bases). Germline V gives CDR1 MDHEN, CDR2 SYDVKM. Trimming removed 8 bases at V and 3 bases at J, with 19 bases between. The CDR3 sequence is 15 residues long. The CDR3 region has the DNA TGTGCCAGCCAGGGATCGGGCCCCTTGGACTATGGCTACACCTTC. This translates into CASQGSGPLDYGYTF.

The chain recombines TRBV28 with TRBJ2-7; weak D call: TRBD2 (6 bases). The germline V gene has CDR1 MDHEN and CDR2 SYDVKM. Trimming took off 7 bases at V and 2 bases at J, with 15 bases between the two ends. The CDR3 covers 14 residues. The CDR3 here is CASTPGLRAYEQYF. The CDR3 nucleotides read TGTGCCAGCACCCCGGGACTTAGGGCCTACGAGCAGTACTTC.

This clone was picked up one time. Other DNA sequences in the sample encode the same CDR3. The chain carries TRBV10-3 and TRBJ2-7; D unresolved. The CDR3 has 11 residues. Germline V gene sequence: CDR1 ENHRY, CDR2 SYGVKD. V lost 5 bases and J 0 bases, leaving 2 bases between the germline ends. The CDR3 sequence is CAISSSYEQYF. The CDR3, as DNA: TGTGCCATCAGTAGCTCCTACGAGCAGTACTTC.

The chain combines TRBV6-1 with TRBJ2-2; 10 bases fit TRBD2. Germline-derived CDR1 and CDR2 are MNHNS and SASEGT. V shed 6 bases and J 7 bases; nucleotides not matched to a gene: 8. The CDR3 covers 15 residues. The CDR3 nucleotides read TGTGCCAGCAGGGAGCGGGAGGGCCTCGGCGGGGAGCTGTTTTTT. Amino acid sequence: CASREREGLGGELFF.

The chain employs TRBV19 and TRBJ2-7, with D perhaps TRBD2 (5 bases). Germline-derived CDR1 and CDR2 are LNHDA and SQIVND (reference sequence). CDR3 length: 14 residues. Trimming removed 10 bases from V and 4 bases from J, with 20 bases in between. CDR3 loop: CATAFRSGSYEQYF. The CDR3 bases are TGTGCCACCGCTTTCCGCAGCGGATCTTACGAGCAGTACTTC.

The chain carries TRBV27 and TRBJ2-1, with 9 bases lining up with TRBD2. V was pared by 7 bases and J by 6 bases, with 10 bases of the junction left unmatched. The CDR3 spans 15 residues. The germline V gene has CDR1 MNHEY and CDR2 SMNVEV (reference sequence). The CDR3 loop reads CASTSGASGTNEQFF. In DNA form, the CDR3 reads TGTGCCAGCACCTCGGGGGCTAGCGGGACCAATGAGCAGTTCTTC.

This clone was observed once. This chain links TRBV5-6 with TRBJ2-1; perhaps TRBD1 as D (7 bases). Trimming shortened V by 3 bases and J by 7 bases, and 20 bases separated the two germline ends. The germline gives CDR1 SGHDT, CDR2 YYEEEE. The CDR3 contains 16 residues. The CDR3 spells CASSYGRQGVRNEQFF. The CDR3 nucleotides are TGTGCCAGCAGCTACGGGAGACAGGGAGTAAGGAATGAGCAGTTCTTC.

V gene TRBV28 combines with J gene TRBJ2-7; TRBD1 might be the D (6 bases). This CDR3 is 16 amino acids long. CDR1 and CDR2 (germline): MDHEN, SYDVKM. The V end lost 5 bases, the J end lost 0 bases, and 17 bases lay between the germline ends. In DNA form, the CDR3 reads TGTGCCAGCAGTACGTCCCTCGACAGGTTCTCCTACGAGCAGTACTTC. This translates into CASSTSLDRFSYEQYF.

The chain combines TRBV9 with TRBJ2-7; 8 bases line up with TRBD1. CDR1 is SGDLS and CDR2 is YYNGEE in the germline V gene. Trimming removed 3 bases from V and 8 bases from J; junction bases left unmatched: 7. This CDR3 comprises 13 residues. DNA of the CDR3: TGTGCCAGCAGCGCGGGACAGGCGGATAAGCAGTACTTC. Amino acid sequence: CASSAGQADKQYF.

The CDR3 reads CASSRTSGRSYEQYF. As DNA, the CDR3 is TGCGCCAGCAGCAGAACTAGCGGCCGCTCCTACGAGCAGTACTTC. This rearrangement joins TRBV4-1 to TRBJ2-7, with TRBD2 matching 8 bases. The germline V gene encodes CDR1 MGHRA and CDR2 YSYEKL. The junction had 6 bases not matched to a gene; V was cut back by 5 bases and J by 0 bases. This CDR3 is built from 15 residues.

This chain uses TRBV22-1 with TRBJ1-4. TRBV22-1 is tagged as a pseudogene. CDR3 length equals 13 residues. CDR3 protein: CPGSALCLEKLFF. The CDR3 DNA reads TGTCCTGGGAGCGCACTCTGTCTAGAAAAACTGTTTTTT.

This clone was recorded a few times. The chain carries TRBV4-1 and TRBJ1-5; unclear D gene. Trimming removed 0 bases from V and 5 bases from J, with 14 bases in between. Per the germline V gene, CDR1 is MGHRA and CDR2 is YSYEKL. This CDR3 spans 16 amino acids. The CDR3 DNA reads TGCGCCAGCAGCCAAGAGGGCAGGTCGAAGTATCAGCCCCAGCATTTT. This encodes CASSQEGRSKYQPQHF.

The chain uses TRBV11-1 and TRBJ2-7, with D perhaps TRBD2 (6 bases). This CDR3 region has 12 residues. The V gene lost 7 bases and the J gene lost 6 bases, with 13 bases spanning the gap. Per germline, CDR1 SGHAT and CDR2 FQDESV (reference sequence). As DNA, the CDR3 is TGTGCCAGCAATTATAACGGGGGCGAGCAGTACTTC. Translated, it gives CASNYNGGEQYF.

CDR3 sequence: CASSFGQSQGYGYTF. CDR3 in DNA: TGTGCCAGCAGCTTTGGCCAGAGTCAAGGGTATGGCTACACCTTC. V is TRBV7-9 and J is TRBJ1-2; D is undetermined. The CDR3 length is 15 residues. V was shortened by 3 bases and J by 5 bases, with 16 bases between the two germline ends. Germline CDR1 and CDR2: SEHNR and FQNEAQ (reference sequence). The whole variable domain, filled in from reference TRBV7-9 and TRBJ1-2, reads DTGVSQNPRHKITKRGQNVTFRCDPISEHNRLYWYRQTLGQGPEFLTYFQNEAQLEKSRLLSDRFSAERPKGSFSTLEIQRTEQGDSAMYLCASSFGQSQGYGYTFGSGTRLTVV.